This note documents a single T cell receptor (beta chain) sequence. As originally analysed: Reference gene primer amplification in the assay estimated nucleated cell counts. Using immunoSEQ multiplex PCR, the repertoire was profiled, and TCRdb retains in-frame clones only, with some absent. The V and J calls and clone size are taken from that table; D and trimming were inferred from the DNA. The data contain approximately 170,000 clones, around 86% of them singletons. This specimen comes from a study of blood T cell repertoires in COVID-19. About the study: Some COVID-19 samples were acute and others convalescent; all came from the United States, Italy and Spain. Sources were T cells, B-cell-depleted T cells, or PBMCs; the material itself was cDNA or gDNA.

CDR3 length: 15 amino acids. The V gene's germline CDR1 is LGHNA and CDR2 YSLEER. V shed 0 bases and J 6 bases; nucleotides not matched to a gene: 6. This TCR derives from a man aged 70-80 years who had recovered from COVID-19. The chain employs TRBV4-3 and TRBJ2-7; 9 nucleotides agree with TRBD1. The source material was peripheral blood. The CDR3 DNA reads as TGCGCCAGCAGCCAAGAAGGACAGGGGATCGGCGAGCAGTACTTC. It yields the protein CASSQEGQGIGEQYF.